The clone carrying this T cell receptor (beta chain) was seen at least ten times. The entry originates in a study of T cells in Graves' hyperthyroidism and ophthalmopathy. The TCR beta CDR3 regions underwent amplification using RNA transcripts as the source. In the first-round RT-PCR of the TCR CDR3, the HTBI primer set was used. TCRdb re-analysed the multiplex PCR reads in MiXCR, keeping a single row per CDR3 protein. This sample has fewer than 900,000 distinct CDR3 sequences, with about a sixth found just once. This CDR3 contains 15 residues. V shed 0 bases and J shed 2 bases, with 11 bases lying between them. Germline values: CDR1 MNHEY, CDR2 SVGAGI. Graves' hyperthyroidism without ophthalmopathy progression within 18 months was termed stable.

This TCR was sampled from a young man with Graves' hyperthyroidism. The gene calls are TRBV6-5 and TRBJ2-7; D remains ambiguous. The sequencing sample was made of blood. CDR3 protein: CASSYSIGRTYEQYF. The CDR3 DNA sequence: TGTGCCAGCAGTTACTCGATCGGCAGGACCTACGAGCAGTACTTC.